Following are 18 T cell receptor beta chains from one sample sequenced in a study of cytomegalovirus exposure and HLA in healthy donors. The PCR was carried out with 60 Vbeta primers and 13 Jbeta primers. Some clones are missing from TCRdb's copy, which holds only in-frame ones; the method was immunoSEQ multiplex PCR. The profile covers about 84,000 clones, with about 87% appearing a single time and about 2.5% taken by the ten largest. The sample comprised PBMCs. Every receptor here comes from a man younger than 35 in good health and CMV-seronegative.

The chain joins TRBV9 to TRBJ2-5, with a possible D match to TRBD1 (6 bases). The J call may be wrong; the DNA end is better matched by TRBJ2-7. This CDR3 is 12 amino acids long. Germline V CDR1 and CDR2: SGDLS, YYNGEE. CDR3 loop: CASSATGIEQYF. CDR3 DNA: TGTGCCAGCAGCGCGACAGGTATCGAGCAGTACTTC.

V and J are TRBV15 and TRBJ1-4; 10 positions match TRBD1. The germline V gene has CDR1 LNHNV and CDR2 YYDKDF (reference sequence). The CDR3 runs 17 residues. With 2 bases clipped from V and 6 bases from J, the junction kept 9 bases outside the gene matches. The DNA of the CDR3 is TGTGCCACCAGCAGACCCGGGACAGGGGATCAGTATGAAAAACTGTTTTTT. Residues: CATSRPGTGDQYEKLFF.

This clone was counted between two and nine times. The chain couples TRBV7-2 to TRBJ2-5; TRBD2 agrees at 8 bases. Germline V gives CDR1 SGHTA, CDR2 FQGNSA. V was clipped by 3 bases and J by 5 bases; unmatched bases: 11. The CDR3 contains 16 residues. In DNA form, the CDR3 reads TGTGCCAGCAGCTTCTGGACGGGAGGGCCGGGGGAGACCCAGTACTTC. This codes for CASSFWTGGPGETQYF. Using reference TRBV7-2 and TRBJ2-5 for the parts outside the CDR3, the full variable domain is GAGVSQSPSNKVTEKGKDVELRCDPISGHTALYWYRQSLGQGLEFLIYFQGNSAPDKSGLPSDRFSAERTGGSVSTLTIQRTQQEDSAVYLCASSFWTGGPGETQYFGPGTRLLVL.

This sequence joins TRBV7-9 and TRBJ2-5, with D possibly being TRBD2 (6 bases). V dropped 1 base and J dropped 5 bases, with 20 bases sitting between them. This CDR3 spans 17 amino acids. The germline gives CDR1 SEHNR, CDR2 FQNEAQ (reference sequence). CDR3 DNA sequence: TGTGCCAGCAGCTTAGTAGGTTTGGGGGGTCGCGGCGAGACCCAGTACTTC. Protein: CASSLVGLGGRGETQYF.

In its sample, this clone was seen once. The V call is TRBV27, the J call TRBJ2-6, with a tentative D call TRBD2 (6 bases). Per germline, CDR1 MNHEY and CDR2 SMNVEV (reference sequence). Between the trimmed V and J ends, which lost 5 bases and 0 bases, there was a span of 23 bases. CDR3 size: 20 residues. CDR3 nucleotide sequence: TGTGCCAGCAGTATGGAGGGTTTCGGGGATAGCGCCTCTGGGGCCAACGTCCTGACTTTC. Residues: CASSMEGFGDSASGANVLTF.

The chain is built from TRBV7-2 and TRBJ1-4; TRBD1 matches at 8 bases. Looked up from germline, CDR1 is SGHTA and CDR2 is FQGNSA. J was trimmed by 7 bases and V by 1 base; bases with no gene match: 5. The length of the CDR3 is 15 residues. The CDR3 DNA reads TGTGCCAGCAGCTTAGGGCAGGGGGCGGGTGAAAAACTGTTTTTT. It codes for CASSLGQGAGEKLFF.

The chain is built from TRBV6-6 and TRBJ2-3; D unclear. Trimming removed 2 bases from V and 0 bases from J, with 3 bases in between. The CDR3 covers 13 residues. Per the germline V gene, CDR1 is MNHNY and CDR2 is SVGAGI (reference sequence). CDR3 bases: TGTGCCAGCAGTTACCTAAGCACAGATACGCAGTATTTT. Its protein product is CASSYLSTDTQYF.

The CDR3 region is CASSAGQKNIQYF. The CDR3 DNA sequence: TGTGCCAGCAGCGCCGGACAGAAAAACATTCAGTACTTC. This sequence joins TRBV7-2 and TRBJ2-4; D may be TRBD1 (6 bases). The germline V and J ends were trimmed by 5 bases and 4 bases, with 9 bases remaining between them. Per the germline V gene, CDR1 is SGHTA and CDR2 is FQGNSA. This CDR3 has 13 amino acids.

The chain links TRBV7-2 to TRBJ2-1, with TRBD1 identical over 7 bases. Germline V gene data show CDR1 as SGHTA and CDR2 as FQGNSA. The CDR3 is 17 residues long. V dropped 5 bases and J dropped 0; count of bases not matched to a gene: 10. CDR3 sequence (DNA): TGTGCCAGCAGCGGCTCCAGGGGGATTAGCTCCTACAATGAGCAGTTCTTC. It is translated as CASSGSRGISSYNEQFF.

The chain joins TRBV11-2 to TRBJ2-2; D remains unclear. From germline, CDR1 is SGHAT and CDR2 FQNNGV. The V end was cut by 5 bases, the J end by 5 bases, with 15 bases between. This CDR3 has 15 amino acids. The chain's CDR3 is CASSLTGWRTGELFF. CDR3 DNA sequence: TGTGCCAGCAGCCTGACCGGGTGGAGAACCGGGGAGCTGTTTTTT.

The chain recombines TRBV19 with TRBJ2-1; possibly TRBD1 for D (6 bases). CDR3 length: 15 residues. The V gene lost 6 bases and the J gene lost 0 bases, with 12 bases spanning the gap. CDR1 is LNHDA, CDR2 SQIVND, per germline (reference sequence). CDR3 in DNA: TGTGCCAGTAGGATCGACAGGAGCTCCTACAATGAGCAGTTCTTC. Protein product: CASRIDRSSYNEQFF.

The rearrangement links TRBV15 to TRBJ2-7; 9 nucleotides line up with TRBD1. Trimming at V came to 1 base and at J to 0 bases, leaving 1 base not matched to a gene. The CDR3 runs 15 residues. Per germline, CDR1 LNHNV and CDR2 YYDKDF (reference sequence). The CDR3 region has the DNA TGTGCCACCAGCAGAGGGGGACAGGGCTCCTACGAGCAGTACTTC. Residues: CATSRGGQGSYEQYF. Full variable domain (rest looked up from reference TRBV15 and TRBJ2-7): DAMVIQNPRYQVTQFGKPVTLSCSQTLNHNVMYWYQQKSSQAPKLLFHYYDKDFNNEADTPDNFQSRRPNTSFCFLDIRSPGLGDTAMYLCATSRGGQGSYEQYFGPGTRLTVT.

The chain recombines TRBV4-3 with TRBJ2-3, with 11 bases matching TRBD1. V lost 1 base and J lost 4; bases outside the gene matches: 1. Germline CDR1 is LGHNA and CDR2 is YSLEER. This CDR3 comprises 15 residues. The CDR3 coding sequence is TGCGCCAGCAGCCAAGGGACAGGGGGCGCAGATACGCAGTATTTT. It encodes CASSQGTGGADTQYF.

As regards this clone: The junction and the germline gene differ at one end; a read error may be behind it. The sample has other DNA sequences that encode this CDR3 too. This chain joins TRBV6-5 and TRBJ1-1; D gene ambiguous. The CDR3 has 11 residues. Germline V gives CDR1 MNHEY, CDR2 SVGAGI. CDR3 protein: CASSSATEAFF. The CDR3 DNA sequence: TGTGCCAGCAGTTCCGCGACTGAAGCCTTCTTT.

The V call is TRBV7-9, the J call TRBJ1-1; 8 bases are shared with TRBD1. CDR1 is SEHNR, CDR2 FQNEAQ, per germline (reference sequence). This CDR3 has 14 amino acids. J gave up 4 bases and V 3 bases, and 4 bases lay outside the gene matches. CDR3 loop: CASSFGDRSTEAFF. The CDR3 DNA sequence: TGTGCCAGCAGCTTTGGGGACAGGAGCACTGAAGCTTTCTTT.

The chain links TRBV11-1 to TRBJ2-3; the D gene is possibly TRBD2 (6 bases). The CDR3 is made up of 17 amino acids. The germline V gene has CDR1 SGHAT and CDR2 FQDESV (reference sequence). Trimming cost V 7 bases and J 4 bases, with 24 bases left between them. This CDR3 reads CASIIGPAEGFSDTQYF. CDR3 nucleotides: TGTGCCAGCATCATAGGCCCAGCGGAGGGGTTTTCAGATACGCAGTATTTT. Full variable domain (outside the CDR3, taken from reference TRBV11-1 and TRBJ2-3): EAEVAQSPRYKITEKSQAVAFWCDPISGHATLYWYRQILGQGPELLVQFQDESVVDDSQLPKDRFSAERLKGVDSTLKIQPAELGDSAMYLCASIIGPAEGFSDTQYFGPGTRLTVL.

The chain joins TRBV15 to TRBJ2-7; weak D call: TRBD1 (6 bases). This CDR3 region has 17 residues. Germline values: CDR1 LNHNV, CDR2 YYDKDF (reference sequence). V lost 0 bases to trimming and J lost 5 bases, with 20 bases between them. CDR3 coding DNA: TGTGCCACCAGCAGAGATTTTCAGTTGACAGGCGCGCACGAGCAGTACTTC. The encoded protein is CATSRDFQLTGAHEQYF.

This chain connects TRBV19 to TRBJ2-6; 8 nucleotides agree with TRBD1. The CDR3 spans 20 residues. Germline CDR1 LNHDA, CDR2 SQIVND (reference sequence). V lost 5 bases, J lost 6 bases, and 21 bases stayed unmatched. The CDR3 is CASSWAPGQEFFLVANVLTF. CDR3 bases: TGTGCCAGTAGTTGGGCGCCGGGACAGGAGTTTTTTCTCGTGGCCAACGTCCTGACTTTC.